These 25 T cell receptor beta chains came from one sample sequenced in a study of cytomegalovirus exposure and HLA in healthy donors. The PCR employed 60 Vbeta primers together with 13 Jbeta primers. Clones were sequenced by immunoSEQ multiplex PCR, and TCRdb holds only the in-frame ones, with some missing. The table records about 79,000 clones, about 68% of them present only once. Sequenced sample: PBMCs. These receptors all stem from a woman in her 50s in good health and CMV-seropositive.

This clone has only one observation. The V gene is TRBV4-1, the J gene TRBJ1-6, with a weak D call TRBD1 (6 bases). The CDR3 is made up of 14 amino acids. Trimming pared 3 bases from V and 5 bases from J, leaving 8 bases between. Germline-derived CDR1 and CDR2 are MGHRA and YSYEKL. The CDR3 loop reads CASSHNRDNSPLHF. CDR3 DNA: TGCGCCAGCAGCCACAACAGGGATAATTCACCCCTCCACTTT.

This chain uses TRBV10-3 with TRBJ1-2, with D perhaps TRBD1 (5 bases). The CDR3 is made up of 15 amino acids. CDR1 ENHRY and CDR2 SYGVKD come from the germline V gene. Trimming pared 0 bases from V and 4 bases from J, leaving 12 bases between. Written as DNA, the CDR3 is TGTGCCATCAGTGAGTCGTGGCAGGGCCTCTATGGCTACACCTTC. It yields the protein CAISESWQGLYGYTF.

This clone has just a few counts. The rearrangement uses TRBV4-2 and TRBJ2-4; 11 bases match TRBD1. J lost 0 bases, V lost 1 base, and 14 bases had no gene match. Germline V lookup: CDR1 LGHNA, CDR2 YNFKEQ. The CDR3 covers 21 residues. Here the CDR3 reads CASSQGGTGGSVRKAKNIQYF. As DNA, the CDR3 is TGTGCCAGCAGCCAAGGGGGGACAGGGGGTTCGGTCCGTAAAGCCAAAAACATTCAGTACTTC.

V usage is TRBV5-1 and J usage is TRBJ2-2; 14 bases align to TRBD2. Germline-derived CDR1 and CDR2 are SGHRS and YFSETQ. J lost 4 bases, V lost 4 bases, and 3 bases had no gene match. The CDR3 totals 16 residues. CDR3 sequence: CASSAGLAGGTGELFF. CDR3 nucleotide sequence: TGCGCCAGCAGCGCCGGACTAGCGGGGGGCACCGGGGAGCTGTTTTTT.

The chain employs TRBV7-9 and TRBJ2-3, with D perhaps matching TRBD2 (6 bases). The V gene's germline CDR1 is SEHNR and CDR2 FQNEAQ (reference sequence). This CDR3 is 13 amino acids long. Trimming cost V 4 bases and J 2 bases, with 7 bases left between them. This CDR3 is CASSWDFTDTQYF. Written as DNA, the CDR3 is TGTGCCAGCAGCTGGGACTTCACAGATACGCAGTATTTT. The full variable domain, rest sourced from reference TRBV7-9 and TRBJ2-3, is DTGVSQNPRHKITKRGQNVTFRCDPISEHNRLYWYRQTLGQGPEFLTYFQNEAQLEKSRLLSDRFSAERPKGSFSTLEIQRTEQGDSAMYLCASSWDFTDTQYFGPGTRLTVL.

The chain uses TRBV7-9 and TRBJ2-1, with D tentatively TRBD1 (5 bases). V was trimmed by 3 bases and J by 7 bases, leaving 10 bases between them. The CDR3 runs to 13 residues. CDR1 SEHNR and CDR2 FQNEAQ come from the germline V gene (reference sequence). CDR3 residues: CASSFSRGNEQFF. The CDR3 DNA is TGTGCCAGCAGCTTTAGTAGGGGAAATGAGCAGTTCTTC.

This chain uses TRBV7-8 with TRBJ1-5; TRBD1 aligns across 7 bases. The CDR3 spans 15 residues. V shed 6 bases and J 5 bases; nucleotides not matched to a gene: 10. Germline assignment: CDR1 SGHVS and CDR2 FQNEAQ. The CDR3 region is CASSPRQGRDQPQHF. CDR3 in DNA: TGTGCCAGCAGTCCGCGACAGGGAAGGGATCAGCCCCAGCATTTT.

This clone was found a few times. This chain connects TRBV11-1 to TRBJ2-7; 9 nucleotides align to TRBD1. This CDR3 spans 13 amino acids. The germline gives CDR1 SGHAT, CDR2 FQDESV (reference sequence). V shed 3 bases and J 4 bases; nucleotides not matched to a gene: 1. CDR3 protein: CASSFGQGYEQYV. The CDR3 DNA reads TGTGCCAGCAGCTTCGGACAGGGGTACGAGCAGTACGTC.

The chain joins TRBV7-6 to TRBJ2-7, with D possibly being TRBD1 (6 bases). This CDR3 spans 14 amino acids. CDR1 and CDR2 (germline): SGHVS, FNYEAQ. Trimming stripped 0 bases from V and 5 bases from J, with 11 bases between. CDR3 in DNA: TGTGCCAGCAGCTTAGCAGGCAGGGGCCACGAGCAGTACGTC. It translates to CASSLAGRGHEQYV.

Notes on this clone: Other DNA sequences within the sample encode an identical CDR3. The J gene is TRBJ1-5, the V gene TRBV27; D might be TRBD1 (5 bases). This CDR3 spans 14 amino acids. Germline lookup yields CDR1 MNHEY and CDR2 SMNVEV (reference sequence). V was trimmed by 4 bases and J by 4 bases, leaving 11 bases between them. This chain's CDR3 is CASSSYGANQPQHF. CDR3 DNA: TGTGCCAGCAGTTCTTATGGGGCTAATCAGCCCCAGCATTTT.

A word on this clone: This sample also contains other DNA sequences that code for the same CDR3. This chain uses TRBV5-1 with TRBJ1-2, with 7 bases lining up with TRBD1. Trimming removed 4 bases from V and 4 bases from J; junction bases left unmatched: 4. There are 13 residues in the CDR3. Germline V gene lookup returns CDR1 SGHRS and CDR2 YFSETQ. CDR3 amino acids: CASSPGTVYGYTF. CDR3 nucleotides: TGCGCCAGCAGCCCTGGGACAGTCTATGGCTACACCTTC.

J is TRBJ2-1 and V is TRBV4-1, with 11 bases fitting TRBD2. Germline assignment: CDR1 MGHRA and CDR2 YSYEKL. CDR3 length equals 16 residues. V shed 1 base and J 4 bases; nucleotides not matched to a gene: 3. CDR3 residues: CASSQVIAGGYNEQFF. As DNA, the CDR3 is TGCGCCAGCAGCCAAGTAATAGCGGGGGGGTACAATGAGCAGTTCTTC.

J is TRBJ2-1 and V is TRBV6-1; TRBD1 is a possible D gene (6 bases). The CDR3 loop spans 16 amino acids. Germline CDR1 reads MNHNS; CDR2 reads SASEGT. The V end lost 4 bases, the J end lost 1 base, and 14 bases lay between the germline ends. CDR3 coding DNA: TGTGCCAGCAGTGGAGCCGGGACAAGATCCTACAATGAGCAGTTCTTC. The encoded protein is CASSGAGTRSYNEQFF.

The chain combines TRBV6-4 with TRBJ2-3, with 7 bases aligning to TRBD1. The junction had 8 bases not matched to a gene; V was cut back by 6 bases and J by 2 bases. The CDR3 is made up of 15 amino acids. Germline-derived CDR1 and CDR2 are MRHNA and SNTAGT. CDR3 sequence: CASSEGAGTTDTQYF. The CDR3 nucleotides read TGTGCCAGCAGCGAGGGGGCGGGCACCACAGATACGCAGTATTTT.

The chain employs TRBV6-4 and TRBJ2-2; the match to TRBD2 covers 7 bases. Germline assignment: CDR1 MRHNA and CDR2 SNTAGT. V was pared by 5 bases and J by 1 base, with 10 bases of the junction left unmatched. The CDR3 totals 17 residues. CDR3 coding DNA: TGTGCCAGCAGTCCCCTTTTTGGCGGGGGGAACACCGGGGAGCTGTTTTTT. This sequence encodes CASSPLFGGGNTGELFF.

The chain carries TRBV7-8 and TRBJ1-3, with D maybe TRBD1 (5 bases). CDR3 length: 15 amino acids. Germline V gene lookup returns CDR1 SGHVS and CDR2 FQNEAQ. Trimming cost V 1 base and J 0 bases, with 7 bases left between them. The CDR3 DNA sequence: TGTGCCAGCAGCTTAGGACAGAACTCTGGAAACACCATATATTTT. It codes for CASSLGQNSGNTIYF.

This clone has more than one count but fewer than ten. V gene TRBV13 combines with J gene TRBJ2-1; D is perhaps TRBD2 (7 bases). Germline CDR1 is PRHDT and CDR2 is FYEKMQ (reference sequence). This CDR3 region has 19 residues. The V end was cut by 1 base, the J end by 0 bases, with 19 bases between. The DNA of the CDR3 is TGTGCCAGCAGCTTAGTGCGGGGGCACGCCATTTTCTCCTACAATGAGCAGTTCTTC. Translation gives CASSLVRGHAIFSYNEQFF.

The chain recombines TRBV13 with TRBJ1-6, with D possibly matching TRBD1 (5 bases). V was trimmed by 7 bases and J by 4 bases, leaving 11 bases between them. Germline values: CDR1 PRHDT, CDR2 FYEKMQ (reference sequence). This CDR3 contains 14 residues. The CDR3 reads CASTLEGYNSPLHF. The CDR3 region has the DNA TGTGCCAGCACCTTGGAGGGGTATAATTCACCCCTCCACTTT.

The V and J genes are TRBV20-1 and TRBJ2-1; D is perhaps TRBD2 (5 bases). Looked up from germline, CDR1 is DFQATT and CDR2 is SNEGSKA (reference sequence). The CDR3 has 10 residues. DNA of the CDR3: TGCAGGGCGGGCAGCAATGAGCAGTTCTTC. Translating gives CRAGSNEQFF.

This chain links TRBV25-1 with TRBJ1-6; 7 bases line up with TRBD1. Germline lookup yields CDR1 MGHDK and CDR2 SYGVNS. This CDR3 is 18 amino acids long. V dropped 6 bases and J dropped 0; count of bases not matched to a gene: 11. The DNA for the CDR3 is TGTGCCAGCAGGGGGGGACAGAGGATTAGCTCCTATAATTCACCCCTCCACTTT. It translates to CASRGGQRISSYNSPLHF. Drawing the rest from reference TRBV25-1 and TRBJ1-6, the complete variable domain is EADIYQTPRYLVIGTGKKITLECSQTMGHDKMYWYQQDPGMELHLIHYSYGVNSTEKGDLSSESTVSRIRTEHFPLTLESARPSHTSQYLCASRGGQRISSYNSPLHFGNGTRLTVT.

This clone was detected a few times. The chain couples TRBV5-6 to TRBJ1-1, with 7 bases aligning to TRBD1. V dropped 4 bases and J dropped 3; count of bases not matched to a gene: 6. CDR1 is SGHDT, CDR2 YYEEEE, per germline. CDR3 length: 14 residues. CDR3 in amino acids: CASSMDRYDTEAFF. CDR3 nucleotide sequence: TGTGCCAGCAGCATGGACAGGTACGACACTGAAGCTTTCTTT.

The V and J genes are TRBV11-2 and TRBJ2-1; no firm D call. The CDR3 covers 15 residues. Germline V gene sequence: CDR1 SGHAT, CDR2 FQNNGV. Trimming stripped 1 base from V and 7 bases from J, with 14 bases between. CDR3 amino acids: CASSLAARLSNEQFF. CDR3 DNA sequence: TGTGCCAGCAGCTTAGCGGCTAGACTGTCTAATGAGCAGTTCTTC.

The J gene is TRBJ1-1, the V gene TRBV9, with a possible D match to TRBD1 (6 bases). Germline V gene sequence: CDR1 SGDLS, CDR2 YYNGEE. The V end lost 0 bases, the J end lost 3 bases, and 9 bases lay between the germline ends. This CDR3 spans 14 amino acids. CDR3 nucleotides: TGTGCCAGCAGCGTAGCAGGGGTAGACACTGAAGCTTTCTTT. Residues: CASSVAGVDTEAFF.

The chain combines TRBV11-1 with TRBJ1-1; possible D gene TRBD1, 5 bases. This CDR3 region has 15 residues. Trimming removed 5 bases at V and 7 bases at J, with 20 bases between. Germline V lookup: CDR1 SGHAT, CDR2 FQDESV (reference sequence). The CDR3 loop reads CASSLAPGSQGEAFF. DNA for the CDR3: TGTGCCAGCAGCCTCGCGCCAGGATCTCAGGGTGAAGCTTTCTTT. The variable domain in full, completed from reference TRBV11-1 and TRBJ1-1, reads EAEVAQSPRYKITEKSQAVAFWCDPISGHATLYWYRQILGQGPELLVQFQDESVVDDSQLPKDRFSAERLKGVDSTLKIQPAELGDSAMYLCASSLAPGSQGEAFFGQGTRLTVV.

CDR3 DNA: TGTGCCAGCTCAGACGCAGGGGGTACCTACAATGAGCAGTTCTTC. Residues: CASSDAGGTYNEQFF. The chain combines TRBV18 with TRBJ2-1, with 7 bases lining up with TRBD1. The V segment lost 5 bases and the J segment 2 bases; nucleotides outside the gene matches: 6. The CDR3 loop spans 15 amino acids. CDR1 and CDR2 (germline): KGHSH, LQKENI. Drawing the rest from reference TRBV18 and TRBJ2-1, the complete variable domain is NAGVMQNPRHLVRRRGQEARLRCSPMKGHSHVYWYRQLPEEGLKFMVYLQKENIIDESGMPKERFSAEFPKEGPSILRIQQVVRGDSAAYFCASSDAGGTYNEQFFGPGTRLTVL.